One TCR beta chain is described in this entry. Its antigen remains unidentified. This CDR3 is also generated by other DNA sequences in the sample. Treatment in this sample: oral pan-JAK inhibitor, 5-10 mg twice daily. Collection of lesional scalp punch biopsies and peripheral blood was performed in alopecia areata patients. The CDR3 extends over 14 amino acids. Trimming removed 6 bases from V and 5 bases from J, with 16 bases in between. Germline V gives CDR1 MNHEY, CDR2 SMNVEV (reference sequence). These data are taken from a study of CD8+ T cells in alopecia areata. The overall study: Severity was scored as percentage of affected scalp area in treated patients.

Study-level results: When scalp samples are sequenced, resident alphabeta T cells of normal skin are also captured. Scalp clonality and expanded CD8+ clones among the top 100 were significantly decreased by tofacitinib.

Extracted RNA was reverse transcribed into cDNA, the sequencing template. Sequenced by immunoSEQ multiplex PCR; TCRdb stores in-frame clones only, minus some. The sample lists about 130,000 clones; roughly 54% were seen once. This receptor was taken from a human donor with alopecia areata. The starting material was CD8+ T cells sorted from blood, obtained at week 4, from a patient treated with tofacitinib. V gene TRBV27 combines with J gene TRBJ2-5; TRBD2 is a possible D gene (6 bases). The DNA for the CDR3 is TGTGCCAGCAGCCCTCGGGGGTTTCAGGAGACCCAGTACTTC. This codes for CASSPRGFQETQYF.